The next 10 T cell receptor beta chains were all read from a single sample in a study of blood T cell repertoires in COVID-19. Libraries were prepared by immunoSEQ multiplex PCR; TCRdb keeps only in-frame clonotypes and omits some of them. The repertoire has fewer than 350,000 clones, around 85% of them found once; the top ten carry approximately 2.2%. Sequencing used peripheral blood. Source of these receptors: a woman aged 30 to 39 who had recovered from COVID-19.

This clone came up once. The V and J genes are TRBV10-3 and TRBJ1-1; the D gene is possibly TRBD1 (5 bases). CDR3 length: 13 residues. The germline V gene encodes CDR1 ENHRY and CDR2 SYGVKD. Trimming stripped 2 bases from V and 4 bases from J, with 8 bases between. CDR3 region: CAISEQGVTEAFF. In nucleotides, the CDR3 is TGTGCCATCAGTGAGCAGGGCGTCACTGAAGCTTTCTTT.

The chain employs TRBV14 and TRBJ2-3, with 7 bases fitting TRBD2. CDR1 and CDR2 (germline): SGHDN, FVKESK. CDR3 size: 13 residues. The V gene end was trimmed by 5 bases and the J gene end by 4 bases; junction bases not matched to a gene: 3. CDR3 sequence: CASSVGGADTQYF. DNA of the CDR3: TGTGCCAGCAGCGTGGGAGGGGCAGATACGCAGTATTTT. Supplemented by reference TRBV14 and TRBJ2-3, the full variable domain reads EAGVTQFPSHSVIEKGQTVTLRCDPISGHDNLYWYRRVMGKEIKFLLHFVKESKQDESGMPNNRFLAERTGGTYSTLKVQPAELEDSGVYFCASSVGGADTQYFGPGTRLTVL.

This clone was observed once. The chain has TRBV6-5 and TRBJ1-1; perhaps TRBD1 as D (5 bases). The V gene lost 6 bases and the J gene lost 4 bases, with 18 bases spanning the gap. The CDR3 consists of 15 residues. Germline values: CDR1 MNHEY, CDR2 SVGAGI. CDR3 loop: CASSLTQGLATEAFF. CDR3 coding DNA: TGTGCCAGCAGCCTAACTCAGGGTCTCGCCACTGAAGCTTTCTTT.

This chain joins TRBV5-4 and TRBJ1-1; no clear D. The CDR3 extends over 13 amino acids. CDR1 is SGHNT and CDR2 is YYREEE in the germline V gene (reference sequence). V was cut by 2 bases and J by 1 base, with 6 bases left in between. The CDR3 coding sequence is TGTGCCAGCAGCTTACCAGGGAACACTGAAGCTTTCTTT. Encoded protein: CASSLPGNTEAFF.

The J gene is TRBJ2-3, the V gene TRBV7-9; 8 bases are shared with TRBD2. Germline CDR1 and CDR2: SEHNR and FQNEAQ (reference sequence). There are 14 residues in the CDR3. Losses at the gene ends were 6 bases for V and 4 bases for J; bases not matched to a gene: 6. CDR3 loop: CASRSAGGADTQYF. The CDR3 DNA sequence: TGTGCCAGCAGGTCCGCGGGGGGCGCAGATACGCAGTATTTT. The full variable domain, rest sourced from reference TRBV7-9 and TRBJ2-3, is DTGVSQNPRHKITKRGQNVTFRCDPISEHNRLYWYRQTLGQGPEFLTYFQNEAQLEKSRLLSDRFSAERPKGSFSTLEIQRTEQGDSAMYLCASRSAGGADTQYFGPGTRLTVL.

V usage is TRBV2 and J usage is TRBJ2-2; D might be TRBD2 (5 bases). The CDR3 loop spans 15 amino acids. Trimming stripped 6 bases from V and 2 bases from J, with 13 bases between. Per germline, CDR1 SNHLY and CDR2 FYNNEI. The CDR3 DNA reads as TGTGCCAGCAGGTCAAGGGCGGGTAACACCGGGGAGCTGTTTTTT. Protein: CASRSRAGNTGELFF.

This chain uses TRBV24-1 with TRBJ1-4, with 7 bases that match TRBD1. V shed 3 bases and J 8 bases; nucleotides not matched to a gene: 5. The CDR3 consists of 14 residues. Germline V gene lookup returns CDR1 KGHDR and CDR2 SFDVKD. The CDR3 protein is CATSDPMTGEKLFF. CDR3 DNA: TGTGCCACCAGTGATCCGATGACAGGGGAAAAACTGTTTTTT.

The chain has TRBV6-2 or TRBV6-3 and TRBJ2-7; perhaps TRBD2 as D (5 bases). The germline V gene has CDR1 MNHEY and CDR2 SVGEGT. The CDR3 totals 14 residues. V lost 4 bases and J 7 bases, leaving 17 bases between the germline ends. CDR3 sequence reads: CASSSILDPGEQYF. The CDR3 DNA is TGTGCCAGCAGTTCCATACTAGATCCGGGGGAGCAGTACTTC.

The gene calls are TRBV19 and TRBJ2-1; TRBD2 aligns across 11 bases. The CDR3 consists of 15 residues. Trimming cost V 5 bases and J 5 bases; bases outside gene matches: 5. The germline V gene has CDR1 LNHDA and CDR2 SQIVND (reference sequence). The CDR3 spells CASSFGGLADNEQFF. DNA for the CDR3: TGTGCCAGTAGTTTCGGGGGACTAGCGGACAATGAGCAGTTCTTC.

The chain carries TRBV5-4 and TRBJ1-2; D unclear. V dropped 2 bases and J dropped 6 bases, with 11 bases sitting between them. CDR3 length: 13 residues. Germline V CDR1 and CDR2: SGHNT, YYREEE (reference sequence). CDR3 sequence: CASSFSGADGYTF. CDR3 nucleotide sequence: TGTGCCAGCAGCTTCTCAGGCGCCGATGGCTACACCTTC.